The following is a TCR beta chain sequence with its context. This specimen comes from a study of blood T cell repertoires in COVID-19. Study-level background: Sources were T cells, B-cell-depleted T cells, or PBMCs; the material itself was cDNA or gDNA.

Clones were read by immunoSEQ multiplex PCR, and TCRdb kept only the in-frame ones, dropping some. This sample carries more than 80,000 clones, 65% to 85% of them seen once, and the ten largest clones take 30% to 35%. Germline assignment: CDR1 SGHRS and CDR2 YFSETQ. Trimming at V came to 2 bases and at J to 0 bases, leaving 4 bases not matched to a gene. CDR3 length equals 15 residues. Sequencing input: peripheral blood. The chain has TRBV5-1 and TRBJ2-7; 8 nucleotides align to TRBD1. The clonotype was recovered from a woman aged 80 or over with active or convalescent COVID-19. This chain's CDR3 is CASSLQGDISYEQYF. For the CDR3, the DNA is TGCGCCAGCAGCTTACAGGGGGACATCTCCTACGAGCAGTACTTC. Drawing the rest from reference TRBV5-1 and TRBJ2-7, the complete variable domain is KAGVTQTPRYLIKTRGQQVTLSCSPISGHRSVSWYQQTPGQGLQFLFEYFSETQRNKGNFPGRFSGRQFSNSRSEMNVSTLELGDSALYLCASSLQGDISYEQYFGPGTRLTVT.